This TCR beta chain was recovered during a study of PD-L1 blockade in urothelial cancer. The wider study: Most patients, about 85% of the roughly 30, were males with bladder-origin cancer. Blood analysis took place 3 weeks (second dose) and 6 weeks after treatment start.

Trimming took off 0 bases at V and 0 bases at J, with 9 bases between the two ends. CDR1 and CDR2 (germline): MNHEY, SVGAGI. The CDR3 runs to 15 residues. Sequencing was performed with immunoSEQ multiplex PCR; in TCRdb, only in-frame clones are kept and a portion is missing. The table lists about 70,000 clones, roughly 88% of them singletons. Time point of the sample: pretreatment peripheral blood. Patients presented with locally advanced or metastatic urothelial carcinoma. The chain recombines TRBV6-5 with TRBJ2-7, with D possibly matching TRBD2 (5 bases). This sequence originates from a man between 65 and 79 years old with urothelial cancer. Sequencing used PBMCs, obtained around atezolizumab (anti-PD-L1) treatment. The CDR3 sequence is CASSYSAGGSYEQYF. CDR3 coding DNA: TGTGCCAGCAGTTACTCGGCTGGAGGCTCCTACGAGCAGTACTTC.